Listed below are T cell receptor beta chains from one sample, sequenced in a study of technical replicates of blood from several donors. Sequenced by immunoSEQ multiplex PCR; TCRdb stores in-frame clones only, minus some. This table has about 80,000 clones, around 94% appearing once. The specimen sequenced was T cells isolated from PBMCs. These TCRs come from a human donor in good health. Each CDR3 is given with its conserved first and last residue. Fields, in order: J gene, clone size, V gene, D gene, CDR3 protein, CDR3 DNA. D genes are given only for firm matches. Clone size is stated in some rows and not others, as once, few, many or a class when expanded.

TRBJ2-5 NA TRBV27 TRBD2 CASSLRLAGVATQYF TGTGCCAGCAGTTTACGCCTAGCGGGAGTCGCGACCCAGTACTTC
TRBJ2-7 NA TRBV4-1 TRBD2 CASSQGTGTSGFLEYF TGCGCCAGCAGCCAAGGCACGGGGACTAGCGGGTTTTTGGAGTACTTC
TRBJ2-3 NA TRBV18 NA CASSPGKESPDTQYF TGTGCCAGCTCACCCGGGAAAGAAAGTCCAGATACGCAGTATTTT
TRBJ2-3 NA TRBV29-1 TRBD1 CSVGQGGTDTQYF TGCAGCGTGGGACAGGGAGGCACAGATACGCAGTATTTT
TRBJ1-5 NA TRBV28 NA CASSLPRSGVFVYSNQPQHF TGTGCCAGCAGTTTACCCCGATCAGGGGTATTCGTCTATAGCAATCAGCCCCAGCATTTT
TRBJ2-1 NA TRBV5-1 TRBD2 CASSPRTSSGRAKNEQFF TGCGCCAGCAGCCCCCGAACAAGTAGCGGGAGGGCCAAGAATGAGCAGTTCTTC
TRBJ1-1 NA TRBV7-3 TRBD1 CASSPRGANTEAFF TGTGCCAGCAGCCCCAGGGGGGCGAACACTGAAGCTTTCTTT
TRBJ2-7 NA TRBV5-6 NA CASSSFRYEQYF TGTGCCAGCAGCTCGTTCAGGTACGAGCAGTACTTC
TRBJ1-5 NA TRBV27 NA CASSSTVYQPQHF TGTGCCAGCAGTTCAACAGTTTATCAGCCCCAGCATTTT
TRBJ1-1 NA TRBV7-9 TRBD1 CASSPFGQGATEAFF TGTGCCAGCAGCCCTTTCGGACAGGGGGCCACTGAAGCTTTCTTT
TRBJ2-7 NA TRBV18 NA CASSPPPPSEYEQYF TGTGCCAGCTCACCACCCCCCCCTAGCGAGTACGAGCAGTACTTC
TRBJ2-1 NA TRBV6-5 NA CASRLQGWQFF TGTGCCAGCAGATTACAGGGCTGGCAGTTCTTC
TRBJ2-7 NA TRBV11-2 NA CASSLSGIEQYF TGTGCCAGCAGCCTCTCAGGGATCGAGCAGTACTTC
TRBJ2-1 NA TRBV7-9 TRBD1 CASSLGTGVNNEQFF TGTGCCAGCAGCCTTGGGACAGGGGTGAACAATGAGCAGTTCTTC
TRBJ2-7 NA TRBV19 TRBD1 CASSSPSGQTYEQYF TGTGCCAGTAGTTCACCCTCGGGACAGACCTACGAGCAGTACTTC
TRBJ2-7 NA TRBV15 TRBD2 CATSRGLAPYEQYF TGTGCCACCAGCCGGGGACTAGCCCCCTACGAGCAGTACTTC
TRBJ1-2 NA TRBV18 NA CASSREGPGQRYGYTF TGTGCCAGCTCGAGGGAGGGTCCGGGACAACGATATGGCTACACCTTC
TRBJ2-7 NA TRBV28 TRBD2 CASRIPGLAGVNEQYF TGTGCCAGCAGAATCCCGGGACTAGCGGGAGTCAACGAGCAGTACTTC
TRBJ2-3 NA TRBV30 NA CAWRVGMGGETDTQYF TGTGCCTGGAGAGTGGGCATGGGGGGAGAGACGGATACGCAGTATTTT
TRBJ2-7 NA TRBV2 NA CASRLAYEQYF TGTGCCAGCAGACTAGCCTACGAGCAGTACTTC
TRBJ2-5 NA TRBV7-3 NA CASSKIPQETQYF TGTGCCAGCAGCAAAATTCCACAAGAGACCCAGTACTTC
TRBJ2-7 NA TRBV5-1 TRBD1 CASSLSTGGNEQYF TGCGCCAGCAGCTTATCGACAGGGGGGAACGAGCAGTACTTC
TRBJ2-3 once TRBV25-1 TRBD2 CASSEALAGPDTQYF TGTGCCAGCAGTGAAGCCCTAGCGGGCCCAGATACGCAGTATTTT
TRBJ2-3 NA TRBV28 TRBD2 CASGIRLAGGDTQYF TGTGCCAGCGGGATTCGACTAGCGGGAGGAGATACGCAGTATTTT
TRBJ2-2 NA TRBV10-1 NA CASSAQGTGELFF TGCGCCAGCAGTGCCCAGGGCACCGGGGAGCTGTTTTTT
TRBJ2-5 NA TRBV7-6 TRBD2 CASSLLAGYGETQYF TGTGCCAGCAGCTTACTAGCGGGATACGGAGAGACCCAGTACTTC
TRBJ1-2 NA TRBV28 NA CASSLSGYGYTF TGTGCCAGCAGTTTATCAGGCTATGGCTACACCTTC
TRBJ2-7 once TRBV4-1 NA CASSRQLGPYEQYF TGCGCCAGCAGCCGACAGTTAGGACCCTACGAGCAGTACTTC
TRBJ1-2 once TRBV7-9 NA CASTKTLTNGYTF TGTGCCAGCACCAAAACTCTCACGAATGGCTACACCTTC
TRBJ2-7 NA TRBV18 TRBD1 CASSPGTGNSYEQYF TGTGCCAGCTCACCGGGGACAGGGAATAGCTACGAGCAGTACTTC
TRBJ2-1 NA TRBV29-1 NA CSVDSNEQFF TGCAGCGTTGATAGCAATGAGCAGTTCTTC
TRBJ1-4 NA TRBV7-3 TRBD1 CASSLDRVDEKLFF TGTGCCAGCAGCTTAGACAGGGTAGACGAAAAACTGTTTTTT
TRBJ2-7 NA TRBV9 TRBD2 CASSYGLETTEQYF TGTGCCAGCAGCTACGGACTAGAAACGACCGAGCAGTACTTC
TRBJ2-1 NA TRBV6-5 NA CASSRSGNEQFF TGTGCCAGCAGCAGAAGCGGCAATGAGCAGTTCTTC
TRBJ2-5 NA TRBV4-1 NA CASSQELARIQETQYF TGCGCCAGCAGCCAAGAGCTAGCGAGAATCCAAGAGACCCAGTACTTC
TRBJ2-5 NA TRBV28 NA CASSLIPGQETQYF TGTGCCAGCAGTTTAATCCCGGGGCAAGAGACCCAGTACTTC
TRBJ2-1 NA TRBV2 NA CASSLQGSYNEQFF TGTGCCAGCAGTCTACAGGGCTCCTACAATGAGCAGTTCTTC
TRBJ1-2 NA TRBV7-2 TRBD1 CASSTPQGTQTYGYTF TGTGCCAGCAGCACACCACAGGGGACACAGACCTATGGCTACACCTTC
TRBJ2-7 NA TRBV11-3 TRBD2 CASSLDLADSYEQYF TGTGCCAGCAGCTTAGACCTAGCGGACTCCTACGAGCAGTACTTC
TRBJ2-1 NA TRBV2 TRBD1 CANSPGTGYGEQFF TGTGCCAACTCCCCGGGGACAGGATATGGTGAGCAGTTCTTC
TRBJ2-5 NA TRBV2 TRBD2 CASQYRERELSETQYF TGTGCCAGCCAGTATAGGGAGCGGGAGCTCAGCGAGACCCAGTACTTC
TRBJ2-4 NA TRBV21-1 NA CASSIGGVAKNIQYF TGTGCCAGCAGCATAGGGGGGGTAGCCAAAAACATTCAGTACTTC
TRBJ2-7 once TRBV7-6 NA CASSFLTSGTTYEQYF TGTGCCAGCAGCTTCTTGACGTCAGGTACCACCTACGAGCAGTACTTC
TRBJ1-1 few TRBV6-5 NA CASSSNTPANTEAFF TGTGCCAGCAGCTCGAACACGCCCGCGAACACTGAAGCTTTCTTT
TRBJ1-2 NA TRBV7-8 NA CASTFPLSFYGYTF TGTGCCAGCACCTTCCCCCTGAGTTTTTATGGCTACACCTTC
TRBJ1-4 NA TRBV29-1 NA CSVRGGEKLFF TGCAGCGTTAGGGGGGGGGAAAAACTGTTTTTT
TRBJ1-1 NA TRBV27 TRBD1 CASNGQGATEAFF TGTGCCAGCAATGGACAGGGCGCCACTGAAGCTTTCTTT
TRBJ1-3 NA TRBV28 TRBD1 CASSVDRGSSGNTIYF TGTGCCAGCAGTGTGGACAGGGGATCGTCTGGAAACACCATATATTTT
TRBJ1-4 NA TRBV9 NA CASSVGVQPNEKLFF TGTGCCAGCAGCGTAGGGGTACAGCCTAATGAAAAACTGTTTTTT
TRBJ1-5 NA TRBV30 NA CAWNGGNQPQHF TGTGCCTGGAATGGGGGGAATCAGCCCCAGCATTTT
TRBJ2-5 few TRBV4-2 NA CASSQVGGQETQYF TGTGCCAGCAGCCAAGTTGGCGGTCAAGAGACCCAGTACTTC
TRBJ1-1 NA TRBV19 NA CASSQRSEAFF TGTGCCAGTAGTCAGCGGTCCGAAGCTTTCTTT
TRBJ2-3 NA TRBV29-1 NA CSVDQGPLDTQYF TGCAGCGTTGACCAGGGGCCGCTCGATACGCAGTATTTT
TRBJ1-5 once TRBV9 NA CASSLRGGPPDEPQHF TGTGCCAGCAGCCTGAGGGGGGGACCCCCCGATGAGCCCCAGCATTTT
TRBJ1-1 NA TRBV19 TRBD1 CASSPGTGDVSTEAFF TGTGCCAGTAGTCCCGGGACAGGGGATGTTAGCACTGAAGCTTTCTTT